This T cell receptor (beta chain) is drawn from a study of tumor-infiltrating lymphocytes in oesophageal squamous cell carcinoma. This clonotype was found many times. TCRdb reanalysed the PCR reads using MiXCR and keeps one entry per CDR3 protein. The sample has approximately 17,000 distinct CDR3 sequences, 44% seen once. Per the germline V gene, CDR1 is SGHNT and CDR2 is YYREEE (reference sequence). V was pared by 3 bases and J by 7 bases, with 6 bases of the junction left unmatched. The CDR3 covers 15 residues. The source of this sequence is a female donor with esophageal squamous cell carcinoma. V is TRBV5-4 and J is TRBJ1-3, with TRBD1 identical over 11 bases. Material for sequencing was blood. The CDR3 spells CASSSGQGAGNTIYF. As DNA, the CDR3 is TGTGCCAGCAGCTCCGGACAGGGGGCCGGCAACACCATATATTTT.